This TCR beta chain was retrieved from a study of shared clonotypes between healthy human individuals. There are a few counts of this clone. The antigen remains unidentified. The identical CDR3 is also encoded by other nucleotide sequences in the sample. Partitioning of CD4+ cells yielded a CD45RA+ naive subset and a CD45RA-negative memory subset. General study points: Naive CD4 clonotypes were shared across several donors at about 5.3%.

The germline V gene encodes CDR1 KGHSH and CDR2 LQKENI. The germline V and J ends were trimmed by 4 bases and 2 bases, with 5 bases remaining between them. The CDR3 runs 12 residues. Each subset's genomic DNA was split evenly across several immunoSEQ plates. Profiling relied on immunoSEQ multiplex PCR, and the TCRdb table lists in-frame clones only, not all of them. The table lists about a million clones, 77% of them singletons. Sequences were obtained from memory CD4+ T cells from PBMCs. Specified subset: CD45RA-negative fraction. The V call is TRBV18, the J call TRBJ2-5, with D perhaps TRBD1 (5 bases). The TCR comes from a man aged 18 to 29 in good health. Some clones in this sample may be carry-over from other donors' samples. Written as DNA, the CDR3 is TGTGCCAGCTCACGGACACAAGAGACCCAGTACTTC. Its protein is CASSRTQETQYF.